Here is one T cell receptor (beta chain) with its context. The source of the sample is a study of blood T cell repertoires in COVID-19. The protocol was immunoSEQ multiplex PCR, while the TCRdb copy is restricted to in-frame clones and leaves out a portion. The repertoire consists of about 200,000 clones, with about nine tenths occurring once and the leading ten covering about 4.1%. With V trimmed by 3 bases and J by 0 bases, 5 bases remained unmatched. The CDR3 is made up of 16 amino acids. CDR1 is LNHDA, CDR2 SQIVND, per germline (reference sequence). The sequence was obtained from a man in his fifties or sixties with acute or convalescent COVID-19. The chain recombines TRBV19 with TRBJ1-5; 7 bases are shared with TRBD1. The specimen sequenced was peripheral blood. The CDR3 region has the DNA TGTGCCAGTAGTATTGGGACAGTCACTAGCAATCAGCCCCAGCATTTT. Translation gives CASSIGTVTSNQPQHF.